These 8 T cell receptor beta chains originate from one sample sequenced in a study of CD8+ T cells in alopecia areata. Documented treatment: oral pan-JAK inhibitor, 5-10 mg twice daily. cDNA prepared by RNA extraction and subsequent reverse transcription served as the template for sequencing. Sequencing used immunoSEQ multiplex PCR; TCRdb keeps in-frame clones, though not all of them. The table lists around 270,000 clones, roughly 64% of them singletons. Source: CD4+ T cells sorted from blood, taken at week 24, from a patient treated with tofacitinib. Receptor source: a human donor with alopecia areata.

The chain joins TRBV29-1 to TRBJ1-2; possible D gene TRBD1, 5 bases. V was trimmed by 2 bases and J by 2 bases, leaving 6 bases between them. The CDR3 is 12 amino acids. In germline, CDR1 is SQVTM, CDR2 ANQGSEA. CDR3 amino acids: CSVEPGNYGYTF. The CDR3 bases are TGCAGCGTTGAACCAGGGAACTATGGCTACACCTTC. Complete variable domain (other parts from reference TRBV29-1 and TRBJ1-2): SAVISQKPSRDICQRGTSLTIQCQVDSQVTMMFWYRQQPGQSLTLIATANQGSEATYESGFVIDKFPISRPNLTFSTLTVSNMSPEDSSIYLCSVEPGNYGYTFGSGTRLTVV.

V usage is TRBV30 and J usage is TRBJ1-2, with 10 bases fitting TRBD1. J gave up 0 bases and V 3 bases, and 4 bases lay outside the gene matches. The CDR3 extends over 15 amino acids. In germline, CDR1 is GTSNPN, CDR2 SVGIG (reference sequence). The CDR3 reads CAWRPGQGSNYGYTF. The DNA of the CDR3 is TGTGCCTGGAGGCCGGGACAGGGGTCTAACTATGGCTACACCTTC.

This clone was counted only a few times. The rearrangement joins TRBV9 to TRBJ1-1; D call uncertain. Germline CDR1 and CDR2: SGDLS and YYNGEE. The CDR3 is made up of 15 amino acids. V lost 4 bases and J 3 bases, leaving 16 bases between the germline ends. The CDR3 reads CASSLSGDGDTEAFF. The CDR3, as DNA: TGTGCCAGCAGCCTTAGTGGGGATGGGGACACTGAAGCTTTCTTT.

The chain links TRBV7-6 to TRBJ2-1, with no clear D. Germline CDR1 reads SGHVS; CDR2 reads FNYEAQ. V lost 1 base, J lost 5 bases, and 9 bases lay in between. CDR3 length: 14 residues. The CDR3 sequence: CASSLVGQNNEQFF. As DNA, the CDR3 is TGTGCCAGCAGCTTAGTGGGCCAGAACAATGAGCAGTTCTTC. Using reference TRBV7-6 and TRBJ2-1 for the parts outside the CDR3, the full variable domain is GAGVSQSPRYKVTKRGQDVALRCDPISGHVSLYWYRQALGQGPEFLTYFNYEAQQDKSGLPNDRFSAERPEGSISTLTIQRTEQRDSAMYRCASSLVGQNNEQFFGPGTRLTVL.

The rearrangement links TRBV4-2 to TRBJ1-1; possibly TRBD1 for D (6 bases). V lost 6 bases and J lost 8, with 22 bases in between. The germline V gene has CDR1 LGHNA and CDR2 YNFKEQ. The CDR3 is 15 amino acids. CDR3 DNA: TGTGCCAGCAGACCCCACGAGGACAGCCTTAGGGAAGCTTTCTTT. It yields the protein CASRPHEDSLREAFF.

This clone showed up just a few times. V usage is TRBV10-3 and J usage is TRBJ2-1, with a possible D match to TRBD1 (5 bases). The V gene lost 3 bases and the J gene lost 7 bases, with 13 bases spanning the gap. This CDR3 has 14 amino acids. The germline gives CDR1 ENHRY, CDR2 SYGVKD. The CDR3, as DNA: TGTGCCATCAGTGACCCGGCCAGGGCTAATGAGCAGTTCTTC. As protein: CAISDPARANEQFF.

In its sample, this clone was seen once. The chain joins TRBV29-1 to TRBJ2-3, with 8 bases lining up with TRBD2. Germline V gives CDR1 SQVTM, CDR2 ANQGSEA. This CDR3 is 14 amino acids long. This CDR3 reads CSSPEAGDSDTQYF. CDR3 bases: TGCAGTAGCCCGGAAGCGGGGGATTCAGATACGCAGTATTTT.

This clone was counted a few times. The chain links TRBV30 to TRBJ2-7; D may be TRBD2 (6 bases). V lost 6 bases to trimming and J lost 0 bases, with 12 bases between them. CDR3 length: 13 residues. CDR1 and CDR2 (germline): GTSNPN, SVGIG (reference sequence). CDR3: CACFAGTSYEQYF. CDR3 bases: TGTGCCTGTTTTGCGGGGACCTCCTACGAGCAGTACTTC.